This T cell receptor beta chain was captured by sequencing in a study of T cells in Graves' hyperthyroidism and ophthalmopathy (dated by TCRdb to about 2019). Study-wide context: Peripheral blood was collected at initial diagnosis, before any treatment. In several Graves' hyperthyroidism patients, the study also compared T-cell repertoires from thyroid tissue with T-cell repertoires from blood. Prospective prediction of ophthalmopathy was tested in an independent validation cohort of 18 to 20 hyperthyroidism patients and some 17 patients who later progressed to ophthalmopathy. According to the paper, TCR Vbeta CDR3 sequencing was carried out on over 130 peripheral blood samples, which came from approximately 43 ophthalmopathy, under 85 hyperthyroidism and roughly 17 progressor patients. Following sampling, methimazole starting at 30 mg daily was given to hyperthyroidism patients, and high-dose intravenous methylprednisolone was given to ophthalmopathy patients. To identify distinguishing TCR V-J signatures, a discovery cohort of about 100 patients was used, comprising under 45 with Graves' ophthalmopathy and around 57 with stable Graves' hyperthyroidism. For training and testing, the 100 or so patients in the discovery cohort were randomly divided in a 7:3 ratio. The paper's findings and limits, for the study overall: During validation, the model predicted progression to ophthalmopathy a median of approximately 6.5 months ahead of onset, with around 71% sensitivity and less than 85% specificity. Blood samples also contained most of the expanded thyroid clonotypes (frequency above 0.001), which suggests that blood repertoires may reflect thyroid immune responses. In cross-validation, a model built on a 13 V-J signature told ophthalmopathy apart from stable hyperthyroidism with roughly 87% sensitivity and 81% to 82% specificity, and in testing the same model reached 80%/75%. No statistical method was used to fix the sample size in advance, and group allocation was not hidden from the investigators.

The TCR beta CDR3 regions were amplified from RNA transcripts. A first-round RT-PCR of the TCR CDR3 used the HTBI primer set with the Qiagen OneStep RT-PCR kit. A second multiplex PCR round built the libraries, followed by size selection and purification. The libraries were sequenced on an Illumina HiSeq2000 using paired-end 100 bp reads. The published analysis was carried out like this. Raw data were processed with SOAPnuke, discarding reads with adapters, uncalled bases, mean Phred below 15, or no exact constant-primer or identifier match. High-quality paired reads were merged using COPE v1.2.5, and each unique nucleotide sequence was defined as a clonotype. MiTCR v1.1 was used to align clonotypes to the IMGT TRBV, TRBD and TRBJ reference segments. The analysis included only V-J combinations with a frequency above 0.0001, which together covered 99.2% of the repertoires. The TCS score was defined as F50 (clonal expansion) divided by E x V (chaos), with BLOSUM62-based TCRdist calculated between CDR3 peptides within each V-J. Welch's t-statistics and random forest reduced approximately 520 V-J features to under 15, which were used in a naive Bayes classifier (R e1071). TCRdb trimmed the raw reads at Q25, called clones with MiXCR and kept productive beta chains. Each CDR3 protein appears once, grouped with its most common genes and DNA. These V and J calls originate from TCRdb's pipeline instead of the authors' own analysis. This sample lists about 420,000 distinct CDR3 sequences; 15% to 18% were detected once. Roughly 7.4% of the sample belongs to the ten largest clones.

This clonotype was picked up a small number of times. Its recognized antigen is unknown. No much larger clone is present one base from it, and per-base qualities are unavailable. The germline V gene (reference sequence) gives CDR1 as LNHDA and CDR2 as SQIVND. From the cysteine through the phenylalanine, the CDR3 covers 16 amino acids. Only the CDR3 region is kept as DNA, spanning 48 bases read in frame from base 1. Germline trimming: 0 bases from V, 3 bases from J; junction bases outside gene matches: 3. Stable Graves' hyperthyroidism was defined as no progression to ophthalmopathy during 18 months of follow-up. Hyperthyroidism patients were newly diagnosed, had a disease duration of under 2 months, and were aged 18 to 65 years. Patients with uncontrolled infections, other autoimmune diseases, pregnancy or lactation were excluded. Diagnoses relied on clinical symptoms, serum thyroxine and TRAb, thyroid ultrasound and orbital computed tomography. PBMCs were separated from 8 to 10 ml of fresh peripheral blood using Ficoll-Paque density gradient centrifugation. Trizol reagent was used to extract total RNA, and RNA quality was then checked on an Agilent 2100 Bioanalyzer.

The sequence links TRBV19 to TRBJ2-3, with TRBD2 identical over 10 junction bases. Material: blood. The TCR sequence derives from a woman aged 18-29 years with Graves' hyperthyroidism. The sequence in DNA is TGTGCCAGTAGTATAGACCCGGGACTAGCGACAGATACGCAGTATTTT. Its protein reads: CASSIDPGLATDTQYF.